The source of this T cell receptor beta chain is a study of T cell changes during pregnancy in multiple sclerosis. Assay: immunoSEQ multiplex PCR; the TCRdb copy retains only in-frame clones and omits some. The sample records about 79,000 clones, under 95% being singletons. CDR3 length: 13 amino acids. The germline gives CDR1 MNHNS, CDR2 SASEGT. Between the trimmed V and J ends, which lost 4 bases and 1 base, there was a span of 5 bases. This clone has a handful of counts. This receptor was obtained from a female donor with multiple sclerosis, enrolled in a pregnancy study. The source was CD4+ T cells from peripheral blood mononuclear cells, collected in the second trimester of pregnancy. The chain has TRBV6-1 and TRBJ1-3; tentatively, D is TRBD1 (5 bases). Here the CDR3 reads CASSAGSGNTIYF. The CDR3 bases are TGTGCCAGCAGTGCAGGGTCTGGAAACACCATATATTTT.